Below, 24 T cell receptor beta chains from the same sample are listed, as sequenced in a study of blood T cell repertoires in COVID-19. The method was immunoSEQ multiplex PCR; TCRdb's version includes in-frame clones alone and lacks a portion of them. The sample has some 240,000 clones, more than 65% seen once. Sequenced: peripheral blood. Source of these receptors: a woman aged 40-49 years who had recovered from COVID-19.

V is TRBV5-4 and J is TRBJ1-1, with TRBD1 matching 9 bases. CDR1 and CDR2 (germline): SGHNT, YYREEE (reference sequence). Trimming at V came to 2 bases and at J to 0 bases, leaving 2 bases not matched to a gene. The length of the CDR3 is 15 residues. CDR3: CASSLRTGVNTEAFF. The CDR3 DNA is TGTGCCAGCAGCTTAAGGACAGGGGTGAACACTGAAGCTTTCTTT.

The chain combines TRBV18 with TRBJ1-6; TRBD1 aligns across 8 bases. CDR1 and CDR2 (germline): KGHSH, LQKENI. With V trimmed by 2 bases and J by 5 bases, 11 bases remained unmatched. CDR3 length: 18 amino acids. CDR3 sequence reads: CASSPTLQGDFDNSPLHF. The CDR3 DNA sequence: TGTGCCAGCTCACCAACACTACAGGGGGATTTCGATAATTCACCCCTCCACTTT.

This sequence joins TRBV15 and TRBJ1-2, with 9 nucleotides matching TRBD1. This CDR3 is built from 14 residues. V trimming: 2 bases; J trimming: 11 bases; junction bases outside the gene matches: 9. Germline CDR1 and CDR2: LNHNV and YYDKDF (reference sequence). CDR3 bases: TGTGCCACCAGCAGAAAGGGGACAGGGCAGAGGTACACCTTC. Translated: CATSRKGTGQRYTF.

The rearrangement joins TRBV6-2 or TRBV6-3 to TRBJ1-1; 8 bases are shared with TRBD1. V was clipped by 5 bases and J by 4 bases; unmatched bases: 3. This CDR3 is built from 13 residues. Germline assignment: CDR1 MNHEY and CDR2 SVGEGT. The CDR3 nucleotides are TGTGCCAGCAGTCAGGACAGGGTCACTGAAGCTTTCTTT. Translated, it gives CASSQDRVTEAFF.

CDR3 in amino acids: CASSGIPGQGNYGYTF. Written as DNA, the CDR3 is TGTGCCAGCAGTGGGATCCCGGGACAGGGCAACTATGGCTACACCTTC. The chain couples TRBV25-1 to TRBJ1-2, with 9 bases matching TRBD1. With 4 bases clipped from V and 2 bases from J, the junction kept 8 bases outside the gene matches. The CDR3 length is 16 residues. In germline, CDR1 is MGHDK, CDR2 SYGVNS.

The rearrangement joins TRBV10-3 to TRBJ1-1; TRBD1 matches at 8 bases. Germline CDR1 and CDR2: ENHRY and SYGVKD. V trimming: 3 bases; J trimming: 11 bases; junction bases outside the gene matches: 8. The length of the CDR3 is 13 residues. This CDR3 is CAISDQAGGLAFF. CDR3 nucleotides: TGTGCCATCAGTGATCAGGCAGGGGGCTTGGCTTTCTTT.

This chain joins TRBV29-1 and TRBJ2-3, with D tentatively TRBD2 (6 bases). The germline V gene encodes CDR1 SQVTM and CDR2 ANQGSEA. V lost 4 bases and J lost 2, with 13 bases in between. The CDR3 has 14 amino acids. This CDR3 reads CSVVRGKNTDTQYF. The CDR3 region has the DNA TGCAGCGTTGTTCGGGGGAAAAACACAGATACGCAGTATTTT.

The chain is built from TRBV29-1 and TRBJ1-1; D is uncertain. CDR1 and CDR2 from the germline V gene are SQVTM and ANQGSEA. The CDR3 has 10 amino acids. Trimming removed 4 bases at V and 2 bases at J, with 2 bases between. Here the CDR3 reads CSVVNTEAFF. The DNA for the CDR3 is TGCAGCGTTGTAAACACTGAAGCTTTCTTT.

This chain uses TRBV7-2 with TRBJ2-2; perhaps TRBD2 as D (6 bases). Trimming shortened V by 6 bases and J by 5 bases, and 13 bases separated the two germline ends. This CDR3 is 14 amino acids long. CDR1 is SGHTA, CDR2 FQGNSA, per germline. The CDR3 sequence: CASRRGGDTGELFF. The DNA of the CDR3 is TGTGCCAGCAGGCGTGGCGGGGATACCGGGGAGCTGTTTTTT.

This CDR3 reads CASSLSAGILDTEAFF. CDR3 in DNA: TGCGCCAGCAGCTTGTCCGCGGGGATTTTGGACACTGAAGCTTTCTTT. The V gene is TRBV5-1, the J gene TRBJ1-1, with D uncertain. This CDR3 comprises 16 residues. V lost 1 base and J 3 bases, leaving 16 bases between the germline ends. From germline, CDR1 is SGHRS and CDR2 YFSETQ. Complete variable domain (other parts from reference TRBV5-1 and TRBJ1-1): KAGVTQTPRYLIKTRGQQVTLSCSPISGHRSVSWYQQTPGQGLQFLFEYFSETQRNKGNFPGRFSGRQFSNSRSEMNVSTLELGDSALYLCASSLSAGILDTEAFFGQGTRLTVV.

The V and J genes are TRBV10-3 and TRBJ1-2, with D possibly matching TRBD1 (5 bases). Trimming took off 1 base at V and 4 bases at J, with 10 bases between the two ends. The CDR3 loop spans 14 amino acids. Germline-derived CDR1 and CDR2 are ENHRY and SYGVKD. The CDR3 DNA reads as TGTGCCATCAGTGAGTTAGGGGTTGGCTATGGCTACACCTTC. It encodes CAISELGVGYGYTF.

This clone was found a few times. This rearrangement joins TRBV7-2 to TRBJ1-1; D gene uncertain. Germline-derived CDR1 and CDR2 are SGHTA and FQGNSA. V gave up 5 bases and J gave up 4 bases, with 11 bases separating them. CDR3 length: 13 amino acids. CDR3 loop: CASSQRFSTEAFF. CDR3 coding DNA: TGTGCCAGCAGCCAACGATTTAGCACTGAAGCTTTCTTT.

The chain is built from TRBV5-6 and TRBJ1-1, with D possibly matching TRBD1 (6 bases). Trimming removed 3 bases at V and 6 bases at J, with 15 bases between. The CDR3 is made up of 14 amino acids. Looked up from germline, CDR1 is SGHDT and CDR2 is YYEEEE. CDR3 DNA: TGTGCCAGCAGCTATGGACAGCTTAGGGCTGAAGCTTTCTTT. The encoded protein is CASSYGQLRAEAFF.

The V call is TRBV2, the J call TRBJ1-5; TRBD1 agrees at 7 bases. The V gene end was trimmed by 7 bases and the J gene end by 2 bases; junction bases not matched to a gene: 5. The CDR3 is 14 amino acids. Per the germline V gene, CDR1 is SNHLY and CDR2 is FYNNEI. This CDR3 reads CASNGQDGNQPQHF. In nucleotides, the CDR3 is TGTGCCAGCAACGGACAGGATGGCAATCAGCCCCAGCATTTT.

This chain connects TRBV6-5 to TRBJ1-6; a possible D gene is TRBD1 (6 bases). CDR3 size: 15 residues. The ends were cut back, 0 bases at V and 7 bases at J, with 10 bases in the middle. Germline-derived CDR1 and CDR2 are MNHEY and SVGAGI. The CDR3 reads CASSYSKGGNSPLHF. In nucleotides, the CDR3 is TGTGCCAGCAGTTACTCGAAGGGGGGGAATTCACCCCTCCACTTT.

The V gene is TRBV18, the J gene TRBJ2-7; D remains ambiguous. There are 14 residues in the CDR3. The V end lost 1 base, the J end lost 5 bases, and 12 bases lay between the germline ends. Germline lookup yields CDR1 KGHSH and CDR2 LQKENI. In DNA form, the CDR3 reads TGTGCCAGCTCACCACGTTCACAGTCACACGAGCAGTACTTC. It codes for CASSPRSQSHEQYF.

CDR3 in amino acids: CASSIDLHNEQFF. The CDR3 coding sequence is TGTGCCAGTAGTATAGACCTACACAATGAGCAGTTCTTC. The V call is TRBV19, the J call TRBJ2-1; D is unclear. Per the germline V gene, CDR1 is LNHDA and CDR2 is SQIVND (reference sequence). V was pared by 0 bases and J by 5 bases, with 5 bases between. The CDR3 length is 13 residues.

The chain joins TRBV3-1 (or the pseudogene TRBV3-2) to TRBJ2-1; D is perhaps TRBD2 (6 bases). CDR3 length: 15 amino acids. The ends were cut back, 3 bases at V and 3 bases at J, with 12 bases in the middle. Germline lookup yields CDR1 LGHDT and CDR2 YNNKEL (reference sequence). CDR3 sequence: CASSQGRGYYNEQFF. The CDR3 DNA is TGTGCCAGCAGCCAGGGTCGGGGGTACTACAATGAGCAGTTCTTC.

The sample holds one count of this clone. The rearrangement uses TRBV13 and TRBJ2-2; no firm D call. Deletions cut 5 bases from V and 1 base from J, with 11 bases between. The CDR3 loop spans 15 amino acids. Germline CDR1 PRHDT, CDR2 FYEKMQ (reference sequence). CDR3 region: CASSPLEKNTGELFF. CDR3 nucleotide sequence: TGTGCCAGCAGCCCCCTAGAGAAGAACACCGGGGAGCTGTTTTTT.

The chain has TRBV7-9 and TRBJ2-2, with D tentatively TRBD1 (5 bases). The CDR3 loop spans 14 amino acids. V was cut by 3 bases and J by 4 bases, with 9 bases left in between. Germline values: CDR1 SEHNR, CDR2 FQNEAQ (reference sequence). The CDR3 loop is CASSFVRVTGELFF. The CDR3 region has the DNA TGTGCCAGCAGCTTTGTCAGGGTCACCGGGGAGCTGTTTTTT. Full variable domain (rest looked up from reference TRBV7-9 and TRBJ2-2): DTGVSQNPRHKITKRGQNVTFRCDPISEHNRLYWYRQTLGQGPEFLTYFQNEAQLEKSRLLSDRFSAERPKGSFSTLEIQRTEQGDSAMYLCASSFVRVTGELFFGEGSRLTVL.

The chain links TRBV4-3 to TRBJ2-5, with 8 bases matching TRBD1. V shed 4 bases, J shed 5 bases, and the junction held 12 bases outside the gene matches. This CDR3 comprises 16 residues. CDR1 and CDR2 (germline): LGHNA, YSLEER. CDR3 DNA sequence: TGCGCCAGCAGCCGCGGACAGGGACACCAGGGGGAGACCCAGTACTTC. Translated, it gives CASSRGQGHQGETQYF.

The rearrangement uses TRBV3-1 (or the pseudogene TRBV3-2) and TRBJ2-5; weak D call: TRBD2 (6 bases). This CDR3 is 18 amino acids long. Trimming took off 0 bases at V and 0 bases at J, with 17 bases between the two ends. Germline V gene lookup returns CDR1 LGHDT and CDR2 YNNKEL (reference sequence). The CDR3 region has the DNA TGTGCCAGCAGCCAAGATCATGGGACTTTCAGAGACCAAGAGACCCAGTACTTC. It encodes CASSQDHGTFRDQETQYF.

Comments on this clone: Other DNA sequences within the sample encode an identical CDR3. The rearrangement joins TRBV4-3 to TRBJ1-1; D unclear. The CDR3 runs 13 residues. Trimming took off 3 bases at V and 1 base at J, with 6 bases between the two ends. The germline V gene encodes CDR1 LGHNA and CDR2 YSLEER. This chain's CDR3 is CASSHLRNTEAFF. Here the CDR3 DNA reads TGCGCCAGCAGCCACTTGAGGAACACTGAAGCTTTCTTT.

The rearrangement joins TRBV5-1 to TRBJ1-4, with 9 bases identical to TRBD1. Germline V gene lookup returns CDR1 SGHRS and CDR2 YFSETQ. V trimming: 4 bases; J trimming: 0 bases; junction bases outside the gene matches: 4. CDR3 length: 16 residues. CDR3 sequence: CASSLDRGATNEKLFF. The CDR3 DNA reads TGCGCCAGCAGCCTGGACAGGGGAGCAACTAATGAAAAACTGTTTTTT.